The entry below describes one T cell receptor beta chain. Germline V gene sequence: CDR1 MNHNS, CDR2 SASEGT. The length of the CDR3 is 17 residues. The ends were cut back, 6 bases at V and 3 bases at J, with 22 bases in the middle. This sample is drawn from a study of blood T cells in healthy people across ages. A second PCR of 7 to 11 cycles used a sample-barcoded 5' primer and a J-beta primer mix. TCRdb processed the 5' RACE reads anew with MiXCR; each CDR3 protein has one entry. The table has about 560,000 distinct CDR3 sequences, roughly a quarter seen once. The data also belong to a second study, concerning T cells of mothers and their children.

The source of this sequence is a boy aged 2 to 10 in good health. The sample taken for sequencing was blood. The gene calls are TRBV6-1 and TRBJ2-3; tentative D call: TRBD1 (7 bases). Written as DNA, the CDR3 is TGTGCCAGCAGACCCGACAGGGCGGGCGGGGTTACAGATACGCAGTATTTT. Translating it yields CASRPDRAGGVTDTQYF.